This T cell receptor (beta chain) was profiled in a study of regulatory T cells in long-lasting Graves disease. HTBI primers from iRepertoire and Arm-PCR of CDR3 regions yielded the TCR beta libraries. In the authors' workflow: Throughout the samples, researchers identified fewer than 80 TRBV and approximately 15 TRBJ segments. A single record per CDR3 protein comes from TCRdb applying MiXCR to the multiplex PCR reads. The authors' filters were not applied to this entry. Altogether over 400,000 distinct CDR3 sequences are present, around 13% being singletons, with the ten largest covering 17%. As regards this clonotype: What it recognizes is unknown.

Study-level results: Authors noted too few samples as a limitation.

In germline, CDR1 is SEHNR, CDR2 FQNEAQ (reference sequence). Trimming cost V 2 bases and J 8 bases; bases outside gene matches: 12. The CDR3 totals 17 residues. Noted time point: newly diagnosed GD, antithyroid drugs for less than 3 months. PBMC-derived RNA was used for the TCR library. The same data also went into a second study, on T cells in Graves' hyperthyroidism and ophthalmopathy.

The gene calls are TRBV7-9 and TRBJ2-1; 10 bases are shared with TRBD2. This TCR was recovered from a woman aged 50 to 65 with Graves disease. Here the sequenced sample was peripheral blood mononuclear cells (PBMCs), taken at new diagnosis, from a patient treated with antithyroid drugs. Here the CDR3 reads CASSLTSRPSGSDEQFF. The CDR3 nucleotides are TGTGCCAGCAGCTTAACCTCCCGGCCTAGCGGGAGCGATGAGCAGTTCTTC.